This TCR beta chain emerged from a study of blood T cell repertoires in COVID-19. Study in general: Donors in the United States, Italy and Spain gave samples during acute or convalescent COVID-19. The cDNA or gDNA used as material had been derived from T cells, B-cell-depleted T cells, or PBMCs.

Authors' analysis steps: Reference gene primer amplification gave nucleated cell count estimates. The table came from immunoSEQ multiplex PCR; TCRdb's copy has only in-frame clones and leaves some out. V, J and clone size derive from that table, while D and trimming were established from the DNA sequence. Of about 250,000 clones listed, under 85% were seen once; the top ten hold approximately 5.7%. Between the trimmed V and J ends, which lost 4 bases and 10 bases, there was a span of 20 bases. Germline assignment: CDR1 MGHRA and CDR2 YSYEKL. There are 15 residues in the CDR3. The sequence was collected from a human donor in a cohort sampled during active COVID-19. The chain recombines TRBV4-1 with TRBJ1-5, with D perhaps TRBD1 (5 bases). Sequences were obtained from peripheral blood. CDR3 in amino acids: CASSLYPVGGHPQHF. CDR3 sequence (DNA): TGCGCCAGCAGCCTCTACCCTGTCGGGGGTCACCCCCAGCATTTT.